These 3 T cell receptor beta chains came from one sample sequenced in a study of shared clonotypes between healthy human individuals. The protocol was immunoSEQ multiplex PCR, while the TCRdb copy is restricted to in-frame clones and leaves out a portion. The sample includes approximately 700,000 clones, 60% to 75% of them seen just once. The source material was memory CD4+ T cells sorted from blood. The subset was: CD45RA-negative fraction. The receptors stem from a woman aged 25 to 39 in good health.

This clone was picked up a small number of times. V gene TRBV7-2 combines with J gene TRBJ2-5, with D possibly being TRBD2 (6 bases). The V and J ends lost 4 bases and 4 bases respectively, with 13 bases between them. The CDR3 has 14 amino acids. CDR1 and CDR2 (germline): SGHTA, FQGNSA. CDR3 residues: CASSSSVMGETQYF. The CDR3 coding sequence is TGTGCCAGCAGCTCTAGCGTGATGGGAGAGACCCAGTACTTC.

V is TRBV6-5 and J is TRBJ2-1; D unresolved. V lost 0 bases and J lost 5, with 11 bases in between. Germline assignment: CDR1 MNHEY and CDR2 SVGAGI. The CDR3 runs 15 residues. This chain's CDR3 is CASSYSATLNNEQFF. The CDR3 DNA follows: TGTGCCAGCAGTTACTCGGCTACTCTAAACAATGAGCAGTTCTTC.

This CDR3 reads CASSPRQAGYNEQFF. The CDR3 bases are TGTGCCAGCAGCCCCCGTCAGGCGGGCTACAATGAGCAGTTCTTC. The gene calls are TRBV13 and TRBJ2-1; maybe TRBD2 (5 bases). The CDR3 loop spans 15 amino acids. Germline V gives CDR1 PRHDT, CDR2 FYEKMQ (reference sequence). V lost 5 bases and J 3 bases, leaving 14 bases between the germline ends.